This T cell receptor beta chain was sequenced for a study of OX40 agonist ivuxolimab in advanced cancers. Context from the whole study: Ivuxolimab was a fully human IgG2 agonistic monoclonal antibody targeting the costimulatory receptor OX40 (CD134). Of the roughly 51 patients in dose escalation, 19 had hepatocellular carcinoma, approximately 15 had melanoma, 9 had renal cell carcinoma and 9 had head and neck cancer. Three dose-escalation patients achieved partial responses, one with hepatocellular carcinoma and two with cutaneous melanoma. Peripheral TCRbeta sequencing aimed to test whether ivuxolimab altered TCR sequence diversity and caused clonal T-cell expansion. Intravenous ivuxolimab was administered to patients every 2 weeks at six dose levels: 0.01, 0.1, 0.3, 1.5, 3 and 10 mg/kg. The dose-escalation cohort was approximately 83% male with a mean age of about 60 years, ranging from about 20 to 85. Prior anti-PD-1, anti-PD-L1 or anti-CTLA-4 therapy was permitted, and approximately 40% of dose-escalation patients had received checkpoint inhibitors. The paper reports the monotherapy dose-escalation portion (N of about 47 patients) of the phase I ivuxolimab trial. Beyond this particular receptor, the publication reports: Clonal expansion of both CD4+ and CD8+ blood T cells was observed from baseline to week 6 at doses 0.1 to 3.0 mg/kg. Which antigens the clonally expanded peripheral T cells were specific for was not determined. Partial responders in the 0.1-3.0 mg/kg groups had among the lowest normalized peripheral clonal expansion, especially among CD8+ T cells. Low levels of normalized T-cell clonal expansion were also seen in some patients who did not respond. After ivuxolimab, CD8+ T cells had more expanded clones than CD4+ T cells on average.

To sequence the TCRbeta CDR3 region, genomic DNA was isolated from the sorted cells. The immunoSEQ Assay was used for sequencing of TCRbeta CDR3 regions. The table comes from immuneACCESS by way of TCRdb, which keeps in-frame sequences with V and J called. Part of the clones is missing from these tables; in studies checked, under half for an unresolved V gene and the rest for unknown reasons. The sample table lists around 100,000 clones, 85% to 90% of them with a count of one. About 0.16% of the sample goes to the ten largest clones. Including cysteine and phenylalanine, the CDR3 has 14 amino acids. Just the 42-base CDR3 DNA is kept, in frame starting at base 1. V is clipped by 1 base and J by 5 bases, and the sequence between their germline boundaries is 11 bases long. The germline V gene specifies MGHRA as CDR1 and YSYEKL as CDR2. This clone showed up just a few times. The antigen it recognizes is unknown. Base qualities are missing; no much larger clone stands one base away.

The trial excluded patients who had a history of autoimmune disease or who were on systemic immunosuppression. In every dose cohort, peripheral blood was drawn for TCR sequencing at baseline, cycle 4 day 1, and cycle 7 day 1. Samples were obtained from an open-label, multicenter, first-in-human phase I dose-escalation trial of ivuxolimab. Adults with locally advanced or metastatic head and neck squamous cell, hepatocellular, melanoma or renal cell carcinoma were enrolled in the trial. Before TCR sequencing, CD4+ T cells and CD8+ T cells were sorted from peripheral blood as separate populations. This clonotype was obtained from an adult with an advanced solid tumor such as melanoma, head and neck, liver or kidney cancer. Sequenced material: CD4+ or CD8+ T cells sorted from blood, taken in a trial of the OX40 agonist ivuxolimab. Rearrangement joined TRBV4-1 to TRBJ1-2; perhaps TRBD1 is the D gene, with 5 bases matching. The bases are TGCGCCAGCAGCCAAGCCGGGACGGCGTATGGCTACACCTTC. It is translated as CASSQAGTAYGYTF.